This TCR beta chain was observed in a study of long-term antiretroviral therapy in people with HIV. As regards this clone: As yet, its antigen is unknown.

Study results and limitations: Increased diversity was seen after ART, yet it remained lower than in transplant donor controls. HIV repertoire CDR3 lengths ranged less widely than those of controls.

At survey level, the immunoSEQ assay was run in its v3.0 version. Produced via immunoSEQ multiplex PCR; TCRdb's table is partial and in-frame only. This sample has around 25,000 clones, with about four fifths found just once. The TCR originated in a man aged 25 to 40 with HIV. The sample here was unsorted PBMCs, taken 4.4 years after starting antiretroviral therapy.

The CDR3 DNA sequence: TGTGCCAGCAGGACAGGGTCCGGGGAGCTGTTTTTT. Protein sequence: CASRTGSGELFF. This chain joins TRBV6-5 and TRBJ2-2; 7 bases fit TRBD1. Per germline, CDR1 MNHEY and CDR2 SVGAGI. V gave up 6 bases and J gave up 6 bases; unmatched junction bases: 1. This CDR3 comprises 12 residues.